This TCR beta chain was recovered during a study of blood T cell repertoires in COVID-19. Sequencing used immunoSEQ multiplex PCR; TCRdb keeps in-frame clones, though not all of them. There are about 300,000 clones in the sample; 80% to 95% occur only once, and more than 0.95% lies in the top ten. Germline V lookup: CDR1 SEHNR, CDR2 FQNEAQ (reference sequence). The CDR3 sequence is 14 residues long. Comments on this clone: A read error may account for a junction end that differs from germline. Additional DNA sequences in this sample encode the identical CDR3.

In terms of age and location, participants ranged from roughly 18 to 95 years and lived in under 30 US areas. The specimen sequenced was PBMCs or T cells enriched from blood (not recorded which). The receptor comes from a woman aged 30 to 39 who had recovered from COVID-19. The rearrangement joins TRBV7-9 to TRBJ2-5, with no clear D. CDR3 sequence: CASSLLGVQETQYF. The DNA for the CDR3 is TGTGCCAGCAGCTTACTTGGAGTCCAAGAAACCCAGTACTTC.